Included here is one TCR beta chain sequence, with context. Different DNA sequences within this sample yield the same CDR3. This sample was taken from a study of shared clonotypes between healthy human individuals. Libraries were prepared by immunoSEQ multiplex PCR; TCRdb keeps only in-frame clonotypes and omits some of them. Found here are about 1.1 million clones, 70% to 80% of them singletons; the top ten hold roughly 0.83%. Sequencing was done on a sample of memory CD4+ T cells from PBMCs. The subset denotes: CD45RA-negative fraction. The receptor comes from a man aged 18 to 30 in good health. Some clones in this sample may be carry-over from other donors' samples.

The CDR3 region has the DNA TGTGCCAGCAGTAGTGGATCCTACGAGCAGTACTTC. This codes for CASSSGSYEQYF. The rearrangement uses TRBV28 and TRBJ2-7; D is ambiguous. Trimming removed 5 bases at V and 1 base at J, with 6 bases between. CDR3 length: 12 amino acids. Germline CDR1 is MDHEN and CDR2 is SYDVKM.